This note documents a single T cell receptor (beta chain) sequence. Antigen: not known. The data derive from a study of cytomegalovirus exposure and HLA in healthy donors. Overall study: The 100 to 150 validation repertoires were reported in a later analysis to have been generated on the same platform as the approximately 700 first-cohort repertoires. Study-wide results and limits: High sensitivity and specificity were reportedly achieved when the classifier diagnosed cytomegalovirus status. The investigators catalogued 164 TCR beta chains as cytomegalovirus-associated.

Germline V lookup: CDR1 SGHTA, CDR2 FQGNSA. The CDR3 is 16 amino acids. The J segment lost 7 bases and the V segment lost 5 bases, leaving 12 bases of the junction unmatched. The donors were in the 120-subject validation cohort, distinct from the roughly 700-subject first cohort. This table comes from immunoSEQ multiplex PCR, and its TCRdb copy is limited to in-frame clones, with some not included. Of 160,000 or so clones detected, around nine tenths appear once; the ten largest clones hold roughly 2.6%. This receptor was obtained from a young man in good health and CMV-seropositive. Material for sequencing was PBMCs. The V call is TRBV7-2, the J call TRBJ2-5, with 11 bases aligning to TRBD2. In nucleotides, the CDR3 is TGTGCCAGCAGCCAAACTAGCGGGAGCATTCGGGTGACCCAGTACTTC. It specifies CASSQTSGSIRVTQYF.